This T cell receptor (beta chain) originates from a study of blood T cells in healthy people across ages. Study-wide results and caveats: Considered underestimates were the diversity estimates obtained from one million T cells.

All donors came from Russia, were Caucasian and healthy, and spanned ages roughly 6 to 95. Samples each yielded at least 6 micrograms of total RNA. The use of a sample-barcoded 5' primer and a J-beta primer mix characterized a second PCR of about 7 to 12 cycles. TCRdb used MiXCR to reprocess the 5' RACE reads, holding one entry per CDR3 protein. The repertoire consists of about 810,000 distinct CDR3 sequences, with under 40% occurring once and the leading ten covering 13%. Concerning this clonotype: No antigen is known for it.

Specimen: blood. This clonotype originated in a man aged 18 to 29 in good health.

DNA for the CDR3: TGCAGTGCTGGTCCCTACCGAAGCTCCTACAATGAGCAGTTCTTC. It is translated as CSAGPYRSSYNEQFF. This sequence joins TRBV20-1 and TRBJ2-1; D call uncertain. With 5 bases removed from V and 0 bases from J, the gap between germline ends came to 14 bases. The germline V gene has CDR1 DFQATT and CDR2 SNEGSKA (reference sequence). The length of the CDR3 is 15 residues.